This T cell receptor (beta chain) was identified in a study of blood T cell repertoires in COVID-19. Study background: T cells, B-cell-depleted T cells, or PBMCs supplied cDNA or gDNA.

Source study methods: The authors estimated nucleated cell counts from reference gene primer amplification. Method: immunoSEQ multiplex PCR; TCRdb's copy keeps in-frame clones and lacks some. D and trimming were read from the DNA, whereas the V and J calls and clone size are those reported in that table. The profile shows about 49,000 clones, approximately 81% of them singletons. Patients in Seattle were enrolled during active infection, then followed longitudinally. This clone was detected only once. What was sequenced was peripheral blood. The receptor was isolated from a woman aged 80 or over with COVID-19, enrolled during active disease.

The CDR3: CASRTGGAGGANVLTF. Written as DNA, the CDR3 is TGTGCCAGCAGAACGGGGGGCGCAGGTGGGGCCAACGTCCTGACTTTC. J is TRBJ2-6 and V is TRBV28; D is possibly TRBD2 (7 bases). Trimming left V 6 bases short and J 3 bases short, with 15 bases between. This CDR3 comprises 16 residues. CDR1 and CDR2 (germline): MDHEN, SYDVKM.